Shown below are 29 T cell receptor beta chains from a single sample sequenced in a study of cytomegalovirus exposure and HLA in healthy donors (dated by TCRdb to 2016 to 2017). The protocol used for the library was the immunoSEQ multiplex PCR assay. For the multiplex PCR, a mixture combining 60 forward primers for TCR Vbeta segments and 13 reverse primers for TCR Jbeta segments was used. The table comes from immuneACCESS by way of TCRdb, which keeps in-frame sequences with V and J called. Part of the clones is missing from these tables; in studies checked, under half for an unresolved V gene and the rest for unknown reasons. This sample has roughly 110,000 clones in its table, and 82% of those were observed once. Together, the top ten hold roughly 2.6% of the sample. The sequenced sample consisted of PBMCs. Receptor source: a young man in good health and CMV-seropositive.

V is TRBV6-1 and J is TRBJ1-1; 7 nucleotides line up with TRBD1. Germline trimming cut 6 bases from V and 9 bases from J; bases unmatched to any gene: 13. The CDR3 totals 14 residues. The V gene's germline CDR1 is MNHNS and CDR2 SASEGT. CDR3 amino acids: CASRNTGTAGKAFF. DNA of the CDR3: TGTGCCAGCAGGAATACAGGGACAGCAGGTAAAGCTTTCTTT.

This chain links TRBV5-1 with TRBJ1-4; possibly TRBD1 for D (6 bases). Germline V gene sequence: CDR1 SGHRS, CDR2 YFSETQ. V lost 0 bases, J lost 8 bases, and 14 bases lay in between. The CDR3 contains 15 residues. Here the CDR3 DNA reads TGCGCCAGCAGCTTGGGGGGCGGGGGCCGAGAAAAACTGTTTTTT. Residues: CASSLGGGGREKLFF.

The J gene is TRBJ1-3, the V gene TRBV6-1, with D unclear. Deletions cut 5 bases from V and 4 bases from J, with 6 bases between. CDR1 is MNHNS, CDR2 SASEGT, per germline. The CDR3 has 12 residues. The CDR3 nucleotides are TGTGCCAGCAGTCCCAGGGGAAACACCATATATTTT. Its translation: CASSPRGNTIYF.

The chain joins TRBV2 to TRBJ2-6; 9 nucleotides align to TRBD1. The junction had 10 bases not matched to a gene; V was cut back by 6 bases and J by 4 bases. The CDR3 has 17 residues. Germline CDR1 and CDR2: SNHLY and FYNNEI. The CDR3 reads CASRLTQGAKGANVLTF. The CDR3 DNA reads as TGTGCCAGCAGACTTACACAGGGGGCAAAAGGGGCCAACGTCCTGACTTTC.

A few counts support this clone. For the CDR3, the DNA is TGCGCCAGCAGCTTGGACAGAAGTCAAGAGACCCAGTACTTC. It encodes CASSLDRSQETQYF. The chain links TRBV5-1 to TRBJ2-5; D is undetermined. The V end lost 0 bases, the J end lost 2 bases, and 8 bases lay between the germline ends. CDR1 is SGHRS, CDR2 YFSETQ, per germline. This CDR3 spans 14 amino acids.

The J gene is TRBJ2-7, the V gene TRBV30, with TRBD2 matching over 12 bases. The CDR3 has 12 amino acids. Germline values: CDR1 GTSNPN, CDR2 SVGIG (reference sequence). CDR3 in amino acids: CASSSGGAEQYF. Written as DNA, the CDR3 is TGTGCATCTTCTAGCGGGGGGGCCGAGCAGTACTTC.

This CDR3 is CASSFSGSDRDYGYTF. The CDR3 DNA reads TGTGCCAGCAGCTTCAGCGGGTCGGACAGGGACTATGGCTACACCTTC. This rearrangement joins TRBV7-9 to TRBJ1-2; 8 bases match TRBD1. The J segment lost 3 bases and the V segment lost 3 bases, leaving 9 bases of the junction unmatched. The CDR3 loop spans 16 amino acids. Germline V CDR1 and CDR2: SEHNR, FQNEAQ (reference sequence).

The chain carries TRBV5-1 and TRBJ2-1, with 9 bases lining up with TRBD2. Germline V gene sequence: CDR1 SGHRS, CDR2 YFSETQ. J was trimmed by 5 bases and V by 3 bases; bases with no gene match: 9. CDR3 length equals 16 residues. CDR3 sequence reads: CASSSRLRGGNNEQFF. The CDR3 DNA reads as TGCGCCAGCAGCTCCCGACTGCGGGGGGGGAACAATGAGCAGTTCTTC.

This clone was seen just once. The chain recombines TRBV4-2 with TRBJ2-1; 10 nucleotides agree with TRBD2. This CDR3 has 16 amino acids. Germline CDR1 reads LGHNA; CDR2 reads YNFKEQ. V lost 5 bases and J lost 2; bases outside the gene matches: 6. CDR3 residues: CASSARTSGAYNEQFF. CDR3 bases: TGTGCCAGCAGCGCCCGTACTAGCGGGGCCTACAATGAGCAGTTCTTC.

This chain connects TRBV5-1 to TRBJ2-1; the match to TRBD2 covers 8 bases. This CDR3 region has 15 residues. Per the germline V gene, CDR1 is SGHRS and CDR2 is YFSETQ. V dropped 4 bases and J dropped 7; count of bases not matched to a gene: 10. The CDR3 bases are TGCGCCAGCAGCCCGCCGGGGGGGCCCAATAATGAGCAGTTCTTC. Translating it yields CASSPPGGPNNEQFF.

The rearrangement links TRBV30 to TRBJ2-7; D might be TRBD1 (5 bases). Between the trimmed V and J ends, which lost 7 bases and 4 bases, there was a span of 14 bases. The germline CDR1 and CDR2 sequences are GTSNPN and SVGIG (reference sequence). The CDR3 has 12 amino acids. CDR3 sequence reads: CASTTELYEQYF. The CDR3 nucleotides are TGTGCCTCTACGACAGAGTTATACGAGCAGTACTTC.

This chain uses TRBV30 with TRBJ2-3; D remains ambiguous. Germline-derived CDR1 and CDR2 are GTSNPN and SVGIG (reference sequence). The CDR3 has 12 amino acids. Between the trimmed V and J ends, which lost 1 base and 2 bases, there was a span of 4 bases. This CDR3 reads CAWSAPTDTQYF. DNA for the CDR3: TGTGCCTGGAGTGCTCCCACAGATACGCAGTATTTT.

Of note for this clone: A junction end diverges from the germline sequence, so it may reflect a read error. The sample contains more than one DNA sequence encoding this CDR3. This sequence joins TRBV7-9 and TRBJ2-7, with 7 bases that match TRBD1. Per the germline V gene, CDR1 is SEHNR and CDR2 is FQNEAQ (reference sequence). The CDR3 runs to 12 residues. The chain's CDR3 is CSSSSGGYEQYF. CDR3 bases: TGTTCCAGCAGCTCAGGGGGTTACGAGCAGTACTTC.

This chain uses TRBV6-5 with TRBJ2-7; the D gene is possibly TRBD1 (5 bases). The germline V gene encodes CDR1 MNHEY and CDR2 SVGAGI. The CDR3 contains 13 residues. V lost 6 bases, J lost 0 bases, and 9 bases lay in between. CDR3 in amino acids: CASSDQGSYEQYF. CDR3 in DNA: TGTGCCAGCAGCGACCAGGGCTCCTACGAGCAGTACTTC.

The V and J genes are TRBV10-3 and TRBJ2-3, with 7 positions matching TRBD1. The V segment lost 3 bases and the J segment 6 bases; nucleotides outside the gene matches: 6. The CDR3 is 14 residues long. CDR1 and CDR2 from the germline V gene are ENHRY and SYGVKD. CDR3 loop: CAISEPPRGDTQYF. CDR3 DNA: TGTGCCATCAGTGAACCACCCAGGGGGGATACGCAGTATTTT.

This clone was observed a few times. The CDR3 here is CACRDEMNTEAFF. In nucleotides, the CDR3 is TGTGCCTGCCGGGATGAAATGAACACTGAAGCTTTCTTT. The chain uses TRBV6-1 and TRBJ1-1, with D unclear. V was cut by 11 bases and J by 0 bases, with 13 bases left in between. The CDR3 spans 13 residues. The germline gives CDR1 MNHNS, CDR2 SASEGT.

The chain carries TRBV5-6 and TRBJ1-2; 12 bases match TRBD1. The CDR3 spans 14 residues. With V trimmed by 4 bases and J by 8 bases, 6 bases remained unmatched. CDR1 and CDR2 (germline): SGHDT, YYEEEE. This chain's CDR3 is CASSPRDRGPGYTF. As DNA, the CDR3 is TGTGCCAGCAGCCCCCGGGACAGGGGGCCCGGCTACACCTTC. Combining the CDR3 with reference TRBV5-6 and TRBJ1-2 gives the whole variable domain DAGVTQSPTHLIKTRGQQVTLRCSPKSGHDTVSWYQQALGQGPQFIFQYYEEEERQRGNFPDRFSGHQFPNYSSELNVNALLLGDSALYLCASSPRDRGPGYTFGSGTRLTVV.

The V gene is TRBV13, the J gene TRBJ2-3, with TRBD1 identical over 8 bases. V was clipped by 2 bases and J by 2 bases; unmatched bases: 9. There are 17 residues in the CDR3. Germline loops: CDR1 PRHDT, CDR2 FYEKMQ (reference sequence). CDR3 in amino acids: CASSLPAGGWVTDTQYF. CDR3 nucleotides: TGTGCCAGCAGCTTACCCGCAGGGGGCTGGGTCACAGATACGCAGTATTTT.

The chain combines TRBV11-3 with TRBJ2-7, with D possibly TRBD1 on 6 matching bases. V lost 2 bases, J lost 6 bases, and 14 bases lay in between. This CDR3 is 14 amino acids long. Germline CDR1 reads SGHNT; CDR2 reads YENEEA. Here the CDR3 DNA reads TGTGCCAGCAGCTTATACTACAGGGAAAGCGAGCAGTACTTC. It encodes CASSLYYRESEQYF.

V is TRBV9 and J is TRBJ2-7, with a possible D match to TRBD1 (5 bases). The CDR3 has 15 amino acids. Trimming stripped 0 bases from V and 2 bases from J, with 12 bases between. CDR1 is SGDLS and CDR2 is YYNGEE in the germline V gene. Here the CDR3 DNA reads TGTGCCAGCAGCGTAGGACAAGGACATGCCTACGAGCAGTACTTC. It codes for CASSVGQGHAYEQYF.

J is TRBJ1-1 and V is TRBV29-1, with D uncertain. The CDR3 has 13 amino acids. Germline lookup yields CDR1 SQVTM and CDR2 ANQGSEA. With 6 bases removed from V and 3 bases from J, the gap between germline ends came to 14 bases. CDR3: CSVAASGDTEAFF. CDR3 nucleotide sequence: TGCAGCGTCGCCGCCAGCGGGGACACTGAAGCTTTCTTT.

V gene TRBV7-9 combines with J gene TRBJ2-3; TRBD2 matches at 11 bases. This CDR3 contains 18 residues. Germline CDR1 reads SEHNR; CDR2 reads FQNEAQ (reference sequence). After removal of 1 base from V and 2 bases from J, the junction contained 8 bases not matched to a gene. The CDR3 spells CASSLGSASGGITDTQYF. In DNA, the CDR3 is TGTGCCAGCAGCTTAGGGTCGGCTAGCGGGGGGATCACAGATACGCAGTATTTT.

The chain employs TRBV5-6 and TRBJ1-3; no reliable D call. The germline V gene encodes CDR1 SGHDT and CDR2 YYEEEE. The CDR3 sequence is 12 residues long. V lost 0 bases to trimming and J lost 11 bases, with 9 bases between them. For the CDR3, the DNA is TGTGCCAGCAGCTTGGCCGGGGAGGCCATATATTTT. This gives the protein CASSLAGEAIYF.

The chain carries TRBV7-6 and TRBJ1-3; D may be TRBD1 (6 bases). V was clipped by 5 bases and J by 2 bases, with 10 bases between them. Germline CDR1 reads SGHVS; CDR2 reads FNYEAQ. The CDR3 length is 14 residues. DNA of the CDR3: TGTGCCAGCAGCCGAGGACAGACTGGAAACACCATATATTTT. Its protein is CASSRGQTGNTIYF.

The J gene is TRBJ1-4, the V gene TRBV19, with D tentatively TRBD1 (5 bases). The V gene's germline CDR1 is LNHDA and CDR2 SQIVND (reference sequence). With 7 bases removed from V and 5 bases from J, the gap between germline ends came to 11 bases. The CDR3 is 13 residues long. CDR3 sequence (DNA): TGTGCCAGTATAAAGGGGAAAAATGAAAAACTGTTTTTT. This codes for CASIKGKNEKLFF.

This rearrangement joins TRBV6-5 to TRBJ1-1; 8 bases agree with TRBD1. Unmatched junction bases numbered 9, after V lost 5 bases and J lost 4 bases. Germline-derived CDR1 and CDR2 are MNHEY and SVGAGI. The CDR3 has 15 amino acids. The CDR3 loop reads CASSARQGSGTEAFF. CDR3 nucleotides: TGTGCCAGCAGTGCACGACAGGGGTCAGGCACTGAAGCTTTCTTT.

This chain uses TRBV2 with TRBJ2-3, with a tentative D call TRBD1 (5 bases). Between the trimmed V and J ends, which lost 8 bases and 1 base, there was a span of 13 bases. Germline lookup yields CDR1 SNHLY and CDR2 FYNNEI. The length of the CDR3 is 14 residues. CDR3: CASRQGSGTDTQYF. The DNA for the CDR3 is TGTGCCAGCCGGCAGGGTTCTGGCACAGATACGCAGTATTTT.

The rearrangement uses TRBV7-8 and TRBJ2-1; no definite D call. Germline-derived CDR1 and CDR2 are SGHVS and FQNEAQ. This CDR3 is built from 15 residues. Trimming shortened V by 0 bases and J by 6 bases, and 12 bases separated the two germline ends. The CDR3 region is CASSLAAGVINEQFF. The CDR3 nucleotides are TGTGCCAGCAGCTTAGCGGCTGGTGTTATCAATGAGCAGTTCTTC. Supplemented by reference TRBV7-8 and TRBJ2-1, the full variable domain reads GAGVSQSPRYKVAKRGQDVALRCDPISGHVSLFWYQQALGQGPEFLTYFQNEAQLDKSGLPSDRFFAERPEGSVSTLKIQRTQQEDSAVYLCASSLAAGVINEQFFGPGTRLTVL.

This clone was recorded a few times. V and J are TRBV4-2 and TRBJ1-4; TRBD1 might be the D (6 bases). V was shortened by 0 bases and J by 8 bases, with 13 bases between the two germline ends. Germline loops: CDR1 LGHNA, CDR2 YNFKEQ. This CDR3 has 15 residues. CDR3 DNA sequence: TGTGCCAGCAGCCAAGATTCAGGGGATCGAGAAAAACTGTTTTTT. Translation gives CASSQDSGDREKLFF.